What follows are 15 T cell receptor beta chains derived from one specimen sequenced in a study of PD-L1 blockade in urothelial cancer (dated by TCRdb to the late 2010s). Interpreted using the paper, the time point label stands for: peripheral blood 6 weeks after treatment start. Library method: the immunoSEQ multiplex PCR assay. TCRdb carries this immuneACCESS record with in-frame sequences only. Its versions omit some clonotypes, under half of them owing to an unresolved V gene in the studies checked, with the rest unexplained. Counted in this sample were around 66,000 clones; 88% of them appeared once. The ten largest account for 11% of the sample. The sequencing used PBMCs, collected around atezolizumab (anti-PD-L1) treatment. The receptors here all came from a man in his fifties or sixties with urothelial cancer.

V gene TRBV7-8 combines with J gene TRBJ1-4, with a tentative D call TRBD1 (5 bases). Germline CDR1 and CDR2: SGHVS and FQNEAQ. Trimming took off 2 bases at V and 4 bases at J, with 11 bases between the two ends. The CDR3 has 15 residues. CDR3 sequence (DNA): TGTGCCAGCAGCTTACGGGGGGTGGTTAATGAAAAACTGTTTTTT. This encodes CASSLRGVVNEKLFF. Variable domain in full (rest from reference TRBV7-8 and TRBJ1-4): GAGVSQSPRYKVAKRGQDVALRCDPISGHVSLFWYQQALGQGPEFLTYFQNEAQLDKSGLPSDRFFAERPEGSVSTLKIQRTQQEDSAVYLCASSLRGVVNEKLFFGSGTQLSVL.

The chain is built from TRBV7-9 and TRBJ2-7; D is unclear. Germline CDR1 reads SEHNR; CDR2 reads FQNEAQ (reference sequence). V dropped 1 base and J dropped 3 bases, with 10 bases sitting between them. The CDR3 is 14 residues long. CDR3 nucleotide sequence: TGTGCCAGCAGCTTAGACTTGCTCGTCTACGAGCAGTACTTC. This sequence encodes CASSLDLLVYEQYF.

The V gene is TRBV4-3, the J gene TRBJ2-1; 7 bases are a match to TRBD1. CDR3 length: 15 residues. After removal of 4 bases from V and 6 bases from J, the junction contained 9 bases not matched to a gene. CDR1 and CDR2 from the germline V gene are LGHNA and YSLEER. CDR3 sequence reads: CASSRRQGPFNEQFF. The CDR3, as DNA: TGCGCCAGCAGCCGGAGACAGGGACCCTTCAATGAGCAGTTCTTC.

This chain uses TRBV28 with TRBJ1-2; D is unresolved. Between the trimmed V and J ends, which lost 10 bases and 4 bases, there was a span of 13 bases. This CDR3 contains 12 residues. Germline lookup yields CDR1 MDHEN and CDR2 SYDVKM. The CDR3 here is CAISGFFYGYTF. The CDR3 region has the DNA TGTGCCATCTCCGGGTTTTTCTATGGCTACACCTTC.

A few counts support this clone. This chain joins TRBV2 and TRBJ1-6; TRBD1 matches 8 bases. The V gene end was trimmed by 6 bases and the J gene end by 9 bases; junction bases not matched to a gene: 13. The CDR3 sequence is 16 residues long. Germline CDR1 and CDR2: SNHLY and FYNNEI. The CDR3 region has the DNA TGTGCCAGCAGCCCAGGACAGGGTTTAAATGGTTCACCCCTCCACTTT. Protein sequence: CASSPGQGLNGSPLHF.

The V gene is TRBV6-1, the J gene TRBJ2-5, with TRBD2 matching 8 bases. The CDR3 sequence is 14 residues long. CDR1 and CDR2 (germline): MNHNS, SASEGT. V was pared by 6 bases and J by 2 bases, with 5 bases of the junction left unmatched. In nucleotides, the CDR3 is TGTGCCAGCAGAGCGGGGACTAGACAAGAGACCCAGTACTTC. Its protein is CASRAGTRQETQYF.

V usage is TRBV4-1 and J usage is TRBJ1-2, with D tentatively TRBD1 (5 bases). CDR1 and CDR2 from the germline V gene are MGHRA and YSYEKL. Trimming removed 0 bases at V and 4 bases at J, with 12 bases between. The CDR3 length is 15 residues. This CDR3 is CASSQEIGQGYGYTF. The CDR3 coding sequence is TGCGCCAGCAGCCAAGAAATCGGGCAGGGCTATGGCTACACCTTC.

The genes are TRBV5-1 and TRBJ1-4; 9 nucleotides line up with TRBD1. This CDR3 is 13 amino acids long. V was pared by 4 bases and J by 8 bases, with 3 bases of the junction left unmatched. Germline V gene lookup returns CDR1 SGHRS and CDR2 YFSETQ. Written as DNA, the CDR3 is TGCGCCAGCAGCCCGGGGACAGGGGAAAAACTGTTTTTT. This encodes CASSPGTGEKLFF.

Sample share makes this clone medium-sized (0.01 to 0.1%). The chain links TRBV9 to TRBJ2-1; 12 bases agree with TRBD2. This CDR3 has 13 residues. J was trimmed by 9 bases and V by 6 bases; bases with no gene match: 4. CDR1 is SGDLS and CDR2 is YYNGEE in the germline V gene. Here the CDR3 reads CASTLGLAGEQFF. CDR3 nucleotides: TGTGCCAGCACCCTGGGACTAGCGGGTGAGCAGTTCTTC. The variable domain in full, completed from reference TRBV9 and TRBJ2-1, reads DSGVTQTPKHLITATGQRVTLRCSPRSGDLSVYWYQQSLDQGLQFLIQYYNGEERAKGNILERFSAQQFPDLHSELNLSSLELGDSALYFCASTLGLAGEQFFGPGTRLTVL.

A few counts support this clone. V and J are TRBV15 and TRBJ2-2, with D perhaps matching TRBD2 (7 bases). Germline lookup yields CDR1 LNHNV and CDR2 YYDKDF (reference sequence). The CDR3 length is 15 residues. V dropped 0 bases and J dropped 6 bases, with 11 bases sitting between them. CDR3 amino acids: CATSRDGGAAGELFF. DNA of the CDR3: TGTGCCACCAGCAGAGATGGGGGGGCGGCCGGGGAGCTGTTTTTT.

The rearrangement links TRBV27 to TRBJ2-7; 14 nucleotides line up with TRBD2. With V trimmed by 2 bases and J by 9 bases, 6 bases remained unmatched. This CDR3 is 15 amino acids long. Per germline, CDR1 MNHEY and CDR2 SMNVEV (reference sequence). Here the CDR3 reads CASSLEGLAGVTQYF. The CDR3 nucleotides read TGTGCCAGCAGTTTAGAGGGACTAGCGGGAGTGACGCAGTACTTC.

The chain links TRBV6-5 to TRBJ2-1, with 8 bases fitting TRBD1. The CDR3 contains 15 residues. Trimming removed 6 bases from V and 5 bases from J; junction bases left unmatched: 9. Germline CDR1 and CDR2: MNHEY and SVGAGI. The CDR3 DNA sequence: TGTGCCAGCAGGATCCGGGACAGGCCTAACAATGAGCAGTTCTTC. Its protein is CASRIRDRPNNEQFF.

V is TRBV11-2 and J is TRBJ2-7; D is unresolved. This CDR3 region has 15 residues. Germline CDR1 reads SGHAT; CDR2 reads FQNNGV. The V and J ends lost 5 bases and 2 bases respectively, with 16 bases between them. The DNA of the CDR3 is TGTGCCAGCAGCGCCAGTGGCGCGGTACCCTACGAGCAGTACTTC. Protein: CASSASGAVPYEQYF.

The V gene is TRBV7-9, the J gene TRBJ2-2; TRBD2 is a possible D gene (6 bases). Between the trimmed V and J ends, which lost 11 bases and 0 bases, there was a span of 19 bases. CDR1 is SEHNR, CDR2 FQNEAQ, per germline (reference sequence). This CDR3 has 16 amino acids. The CDR3 DNA reads as TGTGCCCAGGAGGGATTAACGGGGGCGAACACCGGGGAGCTGTTTTTT. Protein product: CAQEGLTGANTGELFF.

The chain carries TRBV30 and TRBJ1-2; 8 bases are shared with TRBD1. Trimming cost V 4 bases and J 6 bases; bases outside gene matches: 7. CDR1 is GTSNPN, CDR2 SVGIG, per germline (reference sequence). CDR3 length: 13 amino acids. Here the CDR3 reads CAWTPRDRNGYTF. As DNA, the CDR3 is TGTGCCTGGACCCCCCGGGACAGGAATGGCTACACCTTC.